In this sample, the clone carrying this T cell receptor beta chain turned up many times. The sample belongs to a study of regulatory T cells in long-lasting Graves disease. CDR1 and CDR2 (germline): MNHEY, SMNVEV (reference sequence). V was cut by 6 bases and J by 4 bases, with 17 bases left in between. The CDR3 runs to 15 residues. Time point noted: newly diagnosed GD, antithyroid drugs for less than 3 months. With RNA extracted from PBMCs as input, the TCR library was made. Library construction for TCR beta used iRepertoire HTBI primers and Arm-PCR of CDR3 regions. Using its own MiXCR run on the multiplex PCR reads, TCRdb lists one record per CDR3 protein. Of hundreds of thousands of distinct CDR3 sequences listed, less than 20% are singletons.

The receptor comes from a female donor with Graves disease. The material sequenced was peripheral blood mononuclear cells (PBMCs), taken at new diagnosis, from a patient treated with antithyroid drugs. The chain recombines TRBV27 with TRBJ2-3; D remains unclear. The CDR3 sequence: CASSLGWRLPDTQYF. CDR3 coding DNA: TGTGCCAGCAGCTTGGGGTGGCGATTGCCAGATACGCAGTATTTT.